One and the same sample provided the 31 T cell receptor beta chains below, sequenced in a study of blood T cell repertoires in COVID-19 (dated by TCRdb to the early 2020s). Receptors were amplified or captured by the immunoSEQ multiplex PCR assay. What TCRdb holds here is the immuneACCESS table cut down to in-frame rearrangements. Part of the clones is not present; checked against another copy, under half of the missing clones reflect an unresolved V gene, and the others are unexplained. The sample includes more than 100,000 clones, with approximately 88% observed a single time. 9.5% to 15% of the sample goes to the ten largest clones. Source material: peripheral blood. Receptors were obtained from a woman aged 25-40 years who had recovered from COVID-19.

V gene TRBV7-6 combines with J gene TRBJ2-1; 8 nucleotides line up with TRBD2. The V segment lost 1 base and the J segment 7 bases; nucleotides outside the gene matches: 9. Germline V gene data show CDR1 as SGHVS and CDR2 as FNYEAQ. The CDR3 loop spans 16 amino acids. The CDR3 here is CASSLVGGATRNEQFF. The CDR3 DNA follows: TGTGCCAGCAGCTTAGTCGGGGGGGCCACCCGAAATGAGCAGTTCTTC.

V and J are TRBV19 and TRBJ2-3; TRBD1 matches at 8 bases. The germline V gene encodes CDR1 LNHDA and CDR2 SQIVND (reference sequence). Unmatched junction bases numbered 9, after V lost 10 bases and J lost 6 bases. The CDR3 sequence is 13 residues long. CDR3 residues: CATRTGNRDTQYF. The CDR3 bases are TGTGCCACGAGGACAGGGAACAGGGATACGCAGTATTTT.

The rearrangement joins TRBV5-1 to TRBJ2-3, with D possibly TRBD1 on 5 matching bases. CDR1 and CDR2 (germline): SGHRS, YFSETQ. The CDR3 consists of 19 residues. The V end lost 4 bases, the J end lost 0 bases, and 24 bases lay between the germline ends. DNA of the CDR3: TGCGCCAGCAGCCCATGGCCAAGTAGAACAGGCCCTAGCACAGATACGCAGTATTTT. Protein product: CASSPWPSRTGPSTDTQYF.

V and J are TRBV5-4 and TRBJ2-5; 8 bases map to TRBD2. CDR1 SGHNT and CDR2 YYREEE come from the germline V gene (reference sequence). J lost 5 bases, V lost 0 bases, and 6 bases had no gene match. The CDR3 runs to 15 residues. The DNA of the CDR3 is TGTGCCAGCAGCTTGGGTGCGGGGGGCCGTGAGACCCAGTACTTC. Translation: CASSLGAGGRETQYF.

The chain is built from TRBV6-5 and TRBJ2-1; 8 bases align to TRBD1. The V segment lost 6 bases and the J segment 0 bases; nucleotides outside the gene matches: 4. This CDR3 is 15 amino acids long. From germline, CDR1 is MNHEY and CDR2 SVGAGI. The CDR3 DNA sequence: TGTGCCAGCAGCTTAACAGGGGGCTCCTACAATGAGCAGTTCTTC. It translates to CASSLTGGSYNEQFF.

The V and J genes are TRBV3-1 (or the pseudogene TRBV3-2) and TRBJ1-1; D is unclear. The CDR3 is made up of 16 amino acids. The germline CDR1 and CDR2 sequences are LGHDT and YNNKEL (reference sequence). V was cut by 0 bases and J by 5 bases, with 16 bases left in between. The CDR3 loop reads CASSQDPLRGRTEAFF. In nucleotides, the CDR3 is TGTGCCAGCAGCCAAGATCCCCTACGTGGCAGGACTGAAGCTTTCTTT.

V gene TRBV5-1 combines with J gene TRBJ1-1; no clear D gene. V lost 4 bases and J 1 base, leaving 8 bases between the germline ends. Germline V lookup: CDR1 SGHRS, CDR2 YFSETQ. There are 13 residues in the CDR3. In DNA form, the CDR3 reads TGCGCCAGCAGCCTGAGTTCGAACACTGAAGCTTTCTTT. Protein sequence: CASSLSSNTEAFF.

The chain employs TRBV18 and TRBJ2-3; TRBD2 aligns across 7 bases. J gave up 5 bases and V 0 bases, and 8 bases lay outside the gene matches. Germline CDR1 is KGHSH and CDR2 is LQKENI. The CDR3 is 16 amino acids. In nucleotides, the CDR3 is TGTGCCAGCTCACCACCGGGATGGCGGGAGCTAGATACGCAGTATTTT. Its translation: CASSPPGWRELDTQYF.

The CDR3 protein is CASSGDRRGEKLFF. CDR3 in DNA: TGTGCCAGCAGCGGGGACAGGAGGGGTGAAAAACTGTTTTTT. This chain uses TRBV9 with TRBJ1-4, with TRBD1 matching over 8 bases. The V segment lost 3 bases and the J segment 7 bases; nucleotides outside the gene matches: 5. This CDR3 contains 14 residues. Germline lookup yields CDR1 SGDLS and CDR2 YYNGEE.

V usage is TRBV5-5 and J usage is TRBJ2-2; 8 positions match TRBD2. The CDR3 is made up of 17 amino acids. The V gene end was trimmed by 5 bases and the J gene end by 5 bases; junction bases not matched to a gene: 14. Germline CDR1 reads SGHKS; CDR2 reads YYEKEE (reference sequence). The CDR3 reads CASSFGPGLGGTGELFF. In DNA form, the CDR3 reads TGTGCCAGCAGTTTCGGACCGGGACTAGGGGGAACCGGGGAGCTGTTTTTT.

The chain has TRBV6-5 and TRBJ1-2; perhaps TRBD1 as D (6 bases). The CDR3 runs 15 residues. Germline assignment: CDR1 MNHEY and CDR2 SVGAGI. V lost 6 bases, J lost 5 bases, and 19 bases lay in between. In DNA form, the CDR3 reads TGTGCCAGCAGAACCGATTGGGACACGATGTATGGCTACACCTTC. It encodes CASRTDWDTMYGYTF.

This clone was recorded once. V usage is TRBV4-1 and J usage is TRBJ2-2, with TRBD2 matching over 9 bases. The CDR3 consists of 15 residues. CDR1 is MGHRA and CDR2 is YSYEKL in the germline V gene. Trimming removed 4 bases from V and 6 bases from J; junction bases left unmatched: 6. Here the CDR3 reads CASSPGASGAGELFF. CDR3 nucleotide sequence: TGCGCCAGCAGCCCTGGAGCTAGCGGGGCCGGGGAGCTGTTTTTT.

The chain couples TRBV14 to TRBJ1-2, with D maybe TRBD1 (5 bases). V lost 0 bases, J lost 2 bases, and 22 bases lay in between. The CDR3 covers 19 residues. Germline CDR1 and CDR2: SGHDN and FVKESK. The CDR3, as DNA: TGTGCCAGCAGCCAAGATCTCCGAGGAAGGACATCACTAAACTATGGCTACACCTTC. Translating it yields CASSQDLRGRTSLNYGYTF.

The chain recombines TRBV7-9 with TRBJ2-5; a weak D match, TRBD1 (6 bases). The ends were cut back, 1 base at V and 0 bases at J, with 9 bases in the middle. Germline V lookup: CDR1 SEHNR, CDR2 FQNEAQ (reference sequence). The CDR3 length is 15 residues. The CDR3 coding sequence is TGTGCCAGCAGCTTAGACAGGGAGTACCAAGAGACCCAGTACTTC. Translating gives CASSLDREYQETQYF.

The rearrangement uses TRBV7-3 and TRBJ2-5; 8 bases fit TRBD1. CDR1 and CDR2 from the germline V gene are SGHTA and FQGTGA. Trimming cost V 3 bases and J 7 bases; bases outside gene matches: 4. The CDR3 extends over 13 amino acids. DNA for the CDR3: TGTGCCAGCAGCTTGGGACAGGCGGGGACCCAGTACTTC. Encoded protein: CASSLGQAGTQYF.

The count of this clone is one. This chain links TRBV28 with TRBJ2-7; a weak D match, TRBD1 (6 bases). Germline loops: CDR1 MDHEN, CDR2 SYDVKM. The CDR3 runs 14 residues. V lost 2 bases, J lost 5 bases, and 13 bases lay in between. CDR3 protein: CASSLNDRPHEQYF. The CDR3 DNA reads TGTGCCAGCAGTTTAAACGACAGGCCCCACGAGCAGTACTTC.

The V and J genes are TRBV12-3 or TRBV12-4 and TRBJ1-1; D remains unclear. Deletions cut 4 bases from V and 6 bases from J, with 6 bases between. The CDR3 runs to 11 residues. CDR3 sequence (DNA): TGTGCCAGCAGTTCCAGCGCTGAAGCTTTCTTT. This encodes CASSSSAEAFF.

There are a few counts of this clone. The rearrangement uses TRBV5-1 and TRBJ1-2, with 7 bases lining up with TRBD1. CDR1 is SGHRS and CDR2 is YFSETQ in the germline V gene. V trimming: 5 bases; J trimming: 6 bases; junction bases outside the gene matches: 19. The CDR3 length is 17 residues. This CDR3 reads CASSHESGQKGLNGYTF. CDR3 coding DNA: TGCGCCAGCAGTCACGAATCGGGACAGAAGGGACTCAATGGCTACACCTTC.

This chain connects TRBV7-2 to TRBJ2-7; 7 nucleotides agree with TRBD2. Unmatched junction bases numbered 8, after V lost 4 bases and J lost 2 bases. Germline V gene lookup returns CDR1 SGHTA and CDR2 FQGNSA. The CDR3 is made up of 15 amino acids. The CDR3 region is CASSSRLAPTYEQYF. The DNA of the CDR3 is TGTGCCAGCAGCTCCCGACTAGCCCCGACCTACGAGCAGTACTTC. Variable domain in full (rest from reference TRBV7-2 and TRBJ2-7): GAGVSQSPSNKVTEKGKDVELRCDPISGHTALYWYRQSLGQGLEFLIYFQGNSAPDKSGLPSDRFSAERTGGSVSTLTIQRTQQEDSAVYLCASSSRLAPTYEQYFGPGTRLTVT.

In regard to this clone: This sample includes further DNA sequences coding for the same CDR3. This chain links TRBV9 with TRBJ1-2; D unresolved. Trimming took 3 bases from V and 8 from J, leaving 8 bases between them. This CDR3 spans 11 amino acids. CDR1 and CDR2 from the germline V gene are SGDLS and YYNGEE. CDR3 protein: CASSGREGYTF. CDR3 nucleotide sequence: TGTGCCAGCAGCGGCCGGGAGGGCTACACCTTC.

The rearrangement links TRBV5-5 to TRBJ2-3; 8 positions agree with TRBD2. This CDR3 contains 16 residues. CDR1 SGHKS and CDR2 YYEKEE come from the germline V gene (reference sequence). V lost 4 bases, J lost 6 bases, and 13 bases stayed unmatched. CDR3 coding DNA: TGTGCCAGCAGCCCCTTCGGGAGGGCCGCGTGGGATACGCAGTATTTT. Translation: CASSPFGRAAWDTQYF. The full variable domain, its missing parts supplied by reference TRBV5-5 and TRBJ2-3, is DAGVTQSPTHLIKTRGQQVTLRCSPISGHKSVSWYQQVLGQGPQFIFQYYEKEERGRGNFPDRFSARQFPNYSSELNVNALLLGDSALYLCASSPFGRAAWDTQYFGPGTRLTVL.

The J gene is TRBJ2-3, the V gene TRBV4-1, with 10 bases that match TRBD2. Germline CDR1 is MGHRA and CDR2 is YSYEKL. The CDR3 has 17 residues. Trimming at V came to 1 base and at J to 3 bases, leaving 7 bases not matched to a gene. Here the CDR3 DNA reads TGCGCCAGCAGCCAAGGCCTTAGCGGGAGGCAAACAGATACGCAGTATTTT. Amino acids: CASSQGLSGRQTDTQYF.

The rearrangement joins TRBV5-1 to TRBJ1-1; D is uncertain. The CDR3 contains 15 residues. Germline V gives CDR1 SGHRS, CDR2 YFSETQ. V was shortened by 1 base and J by 4 bases, with 14 bases between the two germline ends. The CDR3 DNA is TGCGCCAGCAGCTTGAGCCGGGAAAAGGCCACTGAAGCTTTCTTT. Translation: CASSLSREKATEAFF.

V usage is TRBV2 and J usage is TRBJ2-3; the D gene is possibly TRBD1 (5 bases). V lost 3 bases and J 2 bases, leaving 18 bases between the germline ends. The CDR3 totals 17 residues. Germline CDR1 reads SNHLY; CDR2 reads FYNNEI. The CDR3 sequence: CASSDNLRQLFTDTQYF. CDR3 DNA sequence: TGTGCCAGCAGTGATAATTTAAGACAGTTATTCACAGATACGCAGTATTTT.

This clone was seen repeatedly, ten times or more. Here the CDR3 reads CSVEGNPGGNEQFF. The CDR3 bases are TGCAGCGTTGAGGGCAACCCGGGGGGGAATGAGCAGTTCTTC. The rearrangement links TRBV29-1 to TRBJ2-1, with TRBD2 matching over 8 bases. CDR1 is SQVTM, CDR2 ANQGSEA, per germline. This CDR3 has 14 amino acids. The J segment lost 7 bases and the V segment lost 3 bases, leaving 8 bases of the junction unmatched.

A remark on this clone: The sample holds other DNA sequences that translate to the same CDR3. V and J are TRBV3-1 (or the pseudogene TRBV3-2) and TRBJ2-5; 8 bases match TRBD2. The V segment lost 1 base and the J segment 5 bases; nucleotides outside the gene matches: 6. The CDR3 consists of 15 residues. Germline V gene lookup returns CDR1 LGHDT and CDR2 YNNKEL (reference sequence). The CDR3 here is CASSQAGTGGETQYF. The CDR3 DNA sequence: TGTGCCAGCAGCCAAGCGGGGACGGGGGGGGAGACCCAGTACTTC.

The chain joins TRBV11-3 to TRBJ2-1; 8 bases align to TRBD2. The germline CDR1 and CDR2 sequences are SGHNT and YENEEA. After removal of 3 bases from V and 8 bases from J, the junction contained 6 bases not matched to a gene. This CDR3 comprises 14 residues. For the CDR3, the DNA is TGTGCCAGCAGCTTCGCGGGGGGTTGGGATGAGCAGTTCTTC. It yields the protein CASSFAGGWDEQFF.

V gene TRBV15 combines with J gene TRBJ2-3, with D maybe TRBD2 (6 bases). From germline, CDR1 is LNHNV and CDR2 YYDKDF (reference sequence). V was trimmed by 5 bases and J by 2 bases, leaving 14 bases between them. CDR3 length: 15 amino acids. In nucleotides, the CDR3 is TGTGCCACCAGCGAGGAGGGCGGCACCACAGATACGCAGTATTTT. The encoded protein is CATSEEGGTTDTQYF. Filled out from reference TRBV15 and TRBJ2-3, the complete variable domain reads DAMVIQNPRYQVTQFGKPVTLSCSQTLNHNVMYWYQQKSSQAPKLLFHYYDKDFNNEADTPDNFQSRRPNTSFCFLDIRSPGLGDTAMYLCATSEEGGTTDTQYFGPGTRLTVL.

V usage is TRBV3-1 (or the pseudogene TRBV3-2) and J usage is TRBJ2-1; TRBD2 agrees at 10 bases. The V and J ends lost 4 bases and 1 base, in that order; junction bases with no gene match: 1. CDR3 length: 15 residues. The germline gives CDR1 LGHDT, CDR2 YNNKEL (reference sequence). As DNA, the CDR3 is TGTGCCAGCAGCCTACTAGCGGGATCCTACAATGAGCAGTTCTTC. Amino acids: CASSLLAGSYNEQFF.

The chain is built from TRBV6-6 and TRBJ1-6; D might be TRBD1 (6 bases). Trimming removed 7 bases at V and 4 bases at J, with 17 bases between. Germline V gene sequence: CDR1 MNHNY, CDR2 SVGAGI (reference sequence). This CDR3 has 16 residues. CDR3 sequence (DNA): TGTGCCAGCACCAACCCGGGGGGCGTATATAATTCACCCCTCCACTTT. Protein: CASTNPGGVYNSPLHF.

This chain connects TRBV9 to TRBJ2-3; possible D gene TRBD2, 6 bases. The CDR3 runs 15 residues. Per germline, CDR1 SGDLS and CDR2 YYNGEE. Trimming removed 7 bases at V and 2 bases at J, with 17 bases between. This CDR3 is CASSTGAGNTDTQYF. The CDR3 DNA sequence: TGTGCCAGCTCCACGGGCGCGGGGAACACAGATACGCAGTATTTT.